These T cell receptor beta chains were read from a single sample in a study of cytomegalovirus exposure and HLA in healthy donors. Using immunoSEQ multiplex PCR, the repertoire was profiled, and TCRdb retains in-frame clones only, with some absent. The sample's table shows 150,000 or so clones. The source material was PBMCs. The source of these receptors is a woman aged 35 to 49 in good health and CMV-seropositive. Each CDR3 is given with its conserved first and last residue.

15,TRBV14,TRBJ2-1,CASSLMGGRAGEQFF
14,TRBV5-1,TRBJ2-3,CASSLGASTDTQYF
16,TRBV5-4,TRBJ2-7,CASSFGGATVTYEQYF
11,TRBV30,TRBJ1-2,CAWSWATDYTF
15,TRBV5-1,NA,CASSLGLAGGSEQYF
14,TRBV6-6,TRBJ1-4,CASRRDSSNEKLFF
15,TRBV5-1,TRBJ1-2,CASSRDRATNYGYTF
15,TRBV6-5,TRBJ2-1,CASSYSIAGGNEQFF
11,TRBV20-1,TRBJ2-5,CSARYLETQYF
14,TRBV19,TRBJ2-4,CASSSQGAPPIQYF
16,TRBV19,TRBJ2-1,CASSIDSGTLYNEQFF
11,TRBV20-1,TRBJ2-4,CSPTTGAIQYF
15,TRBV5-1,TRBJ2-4,CASSLISGTKNIQYF
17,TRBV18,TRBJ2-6,CASSPTSGNSGANVLTF
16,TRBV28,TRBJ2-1,CASSPTTVSSYNEQFF
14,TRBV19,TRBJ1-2,CASRLGQGGVGYTF
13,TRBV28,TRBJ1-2,CASRWGGGYGYTF
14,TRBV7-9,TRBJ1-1,CASSSEDRNTEAFF
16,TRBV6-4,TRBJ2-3,CASRPRAGGGTDTQYF
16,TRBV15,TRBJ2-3,CATSRGLAGGTDTQYF
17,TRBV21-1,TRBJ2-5,CASSKTETGGSQETQYF
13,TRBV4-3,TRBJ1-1,CASGIQGGTEAFF
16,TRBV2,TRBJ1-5,CASSAGTVYSNQPQHF
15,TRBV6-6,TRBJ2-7,CASSPTSTPPYEQYF
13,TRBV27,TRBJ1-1,CASSYQPQGEAFF
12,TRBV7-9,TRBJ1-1,CASSLAGNEAFF
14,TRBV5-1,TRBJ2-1,CASSHDRKYNEQFF
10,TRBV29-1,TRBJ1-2,CSAYQAGYTF
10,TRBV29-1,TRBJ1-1,CSVGALEAFF
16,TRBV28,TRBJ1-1,CASSLPSPSGGTEAFF
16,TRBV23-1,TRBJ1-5,CASSRARGGQRQPQHF
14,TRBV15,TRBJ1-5,CATSEGQINQPQHF
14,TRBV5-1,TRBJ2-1,CASSQLKGNNEQFF
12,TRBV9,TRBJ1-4,CASSVGGGKLFF
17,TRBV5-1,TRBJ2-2,CASSFGSGREGTGELFF
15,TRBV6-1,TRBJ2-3,CASSQTGSSTDTQYF
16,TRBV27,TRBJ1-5,CASRSPGQGDNQPQHF
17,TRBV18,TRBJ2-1,CASSLFDSQGLYNEQFF
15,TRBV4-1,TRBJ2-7,CASSQDRDNPYEQYF
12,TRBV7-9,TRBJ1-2,CASSLGGDGYTF
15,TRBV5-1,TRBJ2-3,CASSLGTTSTDTQYF
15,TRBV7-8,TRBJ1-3,CASSLEGAVGNTIYF
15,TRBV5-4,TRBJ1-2,CASSLRTEKNYGYTF
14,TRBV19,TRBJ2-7,CASSIASGSYEQYF
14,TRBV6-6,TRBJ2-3,CASSVQGTTDTQYF
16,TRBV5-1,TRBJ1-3,CASSTRQVYSGNTIYF
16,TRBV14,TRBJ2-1,CASSHAPGQGANEQFF
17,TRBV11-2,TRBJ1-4,CASSLRPLQGAGEKLFF
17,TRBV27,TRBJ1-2,CASSLKTGLQTLYGYTF
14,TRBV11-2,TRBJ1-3,CASSLDRDGNTIYF
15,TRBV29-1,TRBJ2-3,CSVPGTSGSTDTQYF
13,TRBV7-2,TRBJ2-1,CASLPGLASEQFF
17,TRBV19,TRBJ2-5,CASSRTGVQGGQETQYF
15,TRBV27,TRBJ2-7,CASKKVLAFSYEQYF
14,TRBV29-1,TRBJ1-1,CSARSWGAGTEAFF
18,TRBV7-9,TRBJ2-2,CASSLSAGGGVNTGELFF
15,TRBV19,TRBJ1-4,CASSSTAVPNEKLFF